This T cell receptor (beta chain) was sequenced in a study of OX40 agonist ivuxolimab in advanced cancers. Data came from immunoSEQ multiplex PCR; TCRdb stores just in-frame clones and leaves some out. The data hold tens of thousands of clones, with about 85% observed a single time. The CDR3 covers 14 residues. The germline gives CDR1 WNHNN, CDR2 SYGVQD (reference sequence). V lost 2 bases and J lost 1, with 8 bases in between. This specimen consisted of CD4+ or CD8+ T cells sorted from blood, obtained in a trial of the OX40 agonist ivuxolimab. The V and J genes are TRBV10-1 and TRBJ2-5, with D possibly TRBD1 on 6 matching bases. The origin of this receptor is an adult with an advanced solid tumor such as melanoma, head and neck, liver or kidney cancer. The CDR3 region is CASSETRGQETQYF. The CDR3 DNA sequence: TGCGCCAGCAGTGAGACCAGGGGCCAAGAGACCCAGTACTTC.